One sample yielded the 25 T cell receptor beta chains listed below, sequenced in a study of cytomegalovirus exposure and HLA in healthy donors. The PCR was carried out with 60 Vbeta primers and 13 Jbeta primers. The repertoire was sequenced with immunoSEQ multiplex PCR; TCRdb's copy has only in-frame clones and lacks some. The sample contains under 200,000 clones, around 63% of which appear only once. The sample was PBMCs. The receptors here all came from a woman between 18 and 29 years old in good health and CMV-seropositive.

The chain employs TRBV28 and TRBJ1-2, with TRBD1 identical over 7 bases. This CDR3 contains 16 residues. Germline V lookup: CDR1 MDHEN, CDR2 SYDVKM. V was clipped by 6 bases and J by 4 bases; unmatched bases: 14. The CDR3 spells CASSRLPGQRTYGYTF. CDR3 in DNA: TGTGCCAGCAGCCGCCTCCCGGGACAGAGAACCTATGGCTACACCTTC.

This clone has only a few counts. The CDR3 nucleotides are TGCAGCGTTGAATCGACAGGGACCGTAAATAACTATGGCTACACCTTC. Translating it yields CSVESTGTVNNYGYTF. V usage is TRBV29-1 and J usage is TRBJ1-2; 7 positions agree with TRBD1. Trimming cost V 2 bases and J 1 base; bases outside gene matches: 10. CDR1 and CDR2 (germline): SQVTM, ANQGSEA. This CDR3 contains 16 residues. The full variable domain, completed using reference TRBV29-1 and TRBJ1-2, is SAVISQKPSRDICQRGTSLTIQCQVDSQVTMMFWYRQQPGQSLTLIATANQGSEATYESGFVIDKFPISRPNLTFSTLTVSNMSPEDSSIYLCSVESTGTVNNYGYTFGSGTRLTVV.

The chain uses TRBV6-1 and TRBJ1-5; D call uncertain. The CDR3 loop spans 13 amino acids. Per germline, CDR1 MNHNS and CDR2 SASEGT. Trimming pared 7 bases from V and 6 bases from J, leaving 13 bases between. CDR3 sequence reads: CASTPSPGQPQHF. CDR3 DNA sequence: TGTGCCAGCACCCCATCTCCGGGTCAGCCCCAGCATTTT.

The chain uses TRBV5-1 and TRBJ2-7; TRBD2 agrees at 9 bases. The CDR3 has 14 amino acids. Looked up from germline, CDR1 is SGHRS and CDR2 is YFSETQ. V dropped 0 bases and J dropped 5; count of bases not matched to a gene: 3. The CDR3 nucleotides read TGCGCCAGCAGCTTGGCCGGACTAGCGCACGAGCAGTACTTC. Its protein is CASSLAGLAHEQYF.

V is TRBV5-1 and J is TRBJ2-7, with 8 nucleotides matching TRBD1. Germline CDR1 is SGHRS and CDR2 is YFSETQ. The V gene end was trimmed by 4 bases and the J gene end by 3 bases; junction bases not matched to a gene: 6. The CDR3 consists of 14 residues. The CDR3 DNA reads TGCGCCAGCAGCACCGGGACAGGACTCTACGAGCAGTACTTC. This encodes CASSTGTGLYEQYF.

V usage is TRBV28 and J usage is TRBJ2-1; 8 bases align to TRBD2. V gave up 1 base and J gave up 1 base; unmatched junction bases: 6. Germline V gene data show CDR1 as MDHEN and CDR2 as SYDVKM. The CDR3 runs 17 residues. CDR3 in amino acids: CASSLSFGGGSYNEQFF. The CDR3 DNA reads as TGTGCCAGCAGTTTATCCTTCGGCGGGGGGTCCTACAATGAGCAGTTCTTC.

As for this clone: Within the sample, other DNA sequences also encode this same CDR3. The chain is built from TRBV27 and TRBJ1-2; tentatively, D is TRBD1 (6 bases). This CDR3 is 13 amino acids long. The germline V and J ends were trimmed by 5 bases and 3 bases, with 10 bases remaining between them. Germline V lookup: CDR1 MNHEY, CDR2 SMNVEV (reference sequence). The CDR3 sequence is CASSLQGYYGYTF. The CDR3, as DNA: TGTGCCAGCAGTCTACAGGGATACTATGGCTACACCTTC.

The sample holds many counts of this clone. The V gene is TRBV4-1, the J gene TRBJ1-4, with TRBD1 as a possible D gene (6 bases). V was cut by 1 base and J by 7 bases, with 22 bases left in between. The germline CDR1 and CDR2 sequences are MGHRA and YSYEKL. There are 18 residues in the CDR3. CDR3 bases: TGCGCCAGCAGCCAAGTCGGGACAACTGCTAGGGTGGGTGAAAAACTGTTTTTT. Translating gives CASSQVGTTARVGEKLFF.

The gene calls are TRBV10-1 and TRBJ2-2, with 9 bases fitting TRBD1. V was clipped by 4 bases and J by 8 bases; unmatched bases: 8. Germline CDR1 is WNHNN and CDR2 is SYGVQD (reference sequence). The CDR3 extends over 15 amino acids. CDR3 sequence (DNA): TGCGCCAGCAGTGGCTCCGGGACAGGGCAGGGGGAGCTGTTTTTT. This translates into CASSGSGTGQGELFF.

Concerning this clone itself: The junction departs from the called germline gene at one end, perhaps through a read error. Within the sample, other DNA sequences also encode this same CDR3. The V and J genes are TRBV2 and TRBJ1-6, with D uncertain. CDR3 size: 15 residues. CDR1 SNHLY and CDR2 FYNNEI come from the germline V gene. The CDR3 sequence: CASSPEGFYNSPLHF. The CDR3, as DNA: TGTGCCAGCAGTCCGGAGGGATTCTATAATTCCCCCCTCCACTTT.

The chain is built from TRBV5-1 and TRBJ2-3; D is possibly TRBD1 (5 bases). Germline V gene data show CDR1 as SGHRS and CDR2 as YFSETQ. V was shortened by 0 bases and J by 3 bases, with 5 bases between the two germline ends. The CDR3 sequence is 13 residues long. The chain's CDR3 is CASSLEGTDTQYF. The CDR3 DNA is TGCGCCAGCAGCTTGGAGGGGACAGATACGCAGTATTTT.

This rearrangement joins TRBV2 to TRBJ2-5; 9 bases are a match to TRBD1. Germline assignment: CDR1 SNHLY and CDR2 FYNNEI. CDR3 length: 17 residues. The V and J ends lost 6 bases and 0 bases, in that order; junction bases with no gene match: 11. CDR3 sequence (DNA): TGTGCCAGCAGCGGACCGACGGGACAGGGCGACCAAGAGACCCAGTACTTC. It codes for CASSGPTGQGDQETQYF.

This clone has only one observation. This rearrangement joins TRBV7-2 to TRBJ2-5; D might be TRBD2 (6 bases). This CDR3 is 14 amino acids long. Germline-derived CDR1 and CDR2 are SGHTA and FQGNSA. The V gene lost 4 bases and the J gene lost 1 base, with 10 bases spanning the gap. In nucleotides, the CDR3 is TGTGCCAGCAGCTCGCGGGATTCCCAAGAGACCCAGTACTTC. It encodes CASSSRDSQETQYF.

This rearrangement joins TRBV19 to TRBJ2-7; D may be TRBD2 (5 bases). Deletions cut 4 bases from V and 2 bases from J, with 9 bases between. Germline V CDR1 and CDR2: LNHDA, SQIVND (reference sequence). The CDR3 totals 13 residues. The DNA of the CDR3 is TGTGCCAGTAGTACTTCGCGGGCCTACGAGCAGTACTTC. Encoded protein: CASSTSRAYEQYF. Looking up the rest from reference TRBV19 and TRBJ2-7 gives the full variable domain: DGGITQSPKYLFRKEGQNVTLSCEQNLNHDAMYWYRQDPGQGLRLIYYSQIVNDFQKGDIAEGYSVSREKKESFPLTVTSAQKNPTAFYLCASSTSRAYEQYFGPGTRLTVT.

V gene TRBV27 combines with J gene TRBJ1-1; D is unresolved. Trimming left V 3 bases short and J 1 base short, with 6 bases between. This CDR3 has 13 amino acids. CDR1 and CDR2 from the germline V gene are MNHEY and SMNVEV (reference sequence). The CDR3 nucleotides read TGTGCCAGCAGTTTTCGGGAGAACACTGAAGCTTTCTTT. Amino acids: CASSFRENTEAFF.

On this clone: An end of the junction does not agree with germline; a read error may underlie this. The CDR3 DNA reads TGTGCCAGCACTTTACTCCCCGGGACAGGGCGGTCTGAAGCTTTCTTT. This gives the protein CASTLLPGTGRSEAFF. The rearrangement uses TRBV28 and TRBJ1-1; 9 bases map to TRBD1. The CDR3 has 16 residues. Germline V lookup: CDR1 MDHEN, CDR2 SYDVKM.

The chain combines TRBV29-1 with TRBJ1-2, with a tentative D call TRBD1 (6 bases). The V and J ends lost 7 bases and 8 bases respectively, with 14 bases between them. The CDR3 totals 11 residues. Per germline, CDR1 SQVTM and CDR2 ANQGSEA. CDR3: CSANREFGYTF. Here the CDR3 DNA reads TGCAGCGCCAACAGGGAGTTCGGCTACACCTTC.

For this clone: A junction end diverges from the germline sequence, so it may reflect a read error. The rearrangement links TRBV7-9 to TRBJ2-5, with D perhaps TRBD2 (5 bases). With the DNA end fitting TRBJ2-7 better, the J assignment may be wrong. This CDR3 comprises 12 residues. Per the germline V gene, CDR1 is SEHNR and CDR2 is FQNEAQ (reference sequence). The CDR3 region has the DNA TGTTCCAGCAGCTCACTAGTTTACGAGCAGTACTTC. This gives the protein CSSSSLVYEQYF.

The V gene is TRBV5-1, the J gene TRBJ2-6; the D is unclear. The germline gives CDR1 SGHRS, CDR2 YFSETQ. Trimming left V 4 bases short and J 0 bases short, with 8 bases between. The CDR3 runs to 15 residues. CDR3 in DNA: TGCGCCAGCAGCCCATTCTACTCTGGGGCCAACGTCCTGACTTTC. Translation gives CASSPFYSGANVLTF.

The sample holds a few counts of this clone. The germline gene is not matched at one end of the junction; a read error may be the cause. Here the CDR3 reads CAWSRNEGQAVAF. CDR3 nucleotide sequence: TGTGCCTGGAGTCGTAACGAGGGACAGGCGGTAGCCTTC. The V and J genes are TRBV30 and TRBJ1-2, with 8 positions matching TRBD1. Germline loops: CDR1 GTSNPN, CDR2 SVGIG (reference sequence). The CDR3 covers 13 residues.

This clone was detected a few times. The rearrangement uses TRBV7-2 and TRBJ2-1; perhaps TRBD1 as D (5 bases). Germline CDR1 is SGHTA and CDR2 is FQGNSA. Trimming pared 6 bases from V and 6 bases from J, leaving 18 bases between. CDR3 length equals 15 residues. CDR3 residues: CASSSTYRLSNEQFF. CDR3 in DNA: TGTGCCAGCAGTTCCACGTACAGGCTTAGCAATGAGCAGTTCTTC.

The V and J genes are TRBV29-1 and TRBJ2-7, with D possibly being TRBD2 (6 bases). This CDR3 region has 14 residues. Looked up from germline, CDR1 is SQVTM and CDR2 is ANQGSEA. Deletions cut 2 bases from V and 0 bases from J, with 11 bases between. The CDR3 region is CSVEYAGSSYEQYF. CDR3 DNA sequence: TGCAGCGTTGAATATGCGGGAAGCTCCTACGAGCAGTACTTC.

J is TRBJ1-2 and V is TRBV5-1; maybe TRBD1 (6 bases). Per germline, CDR1 SGHRS and CDR2 YFSETQ. The CDR3 has 15 amino acids. Between the trimmed V and J ends, which lost 0 bases and 7 bases, there was a span of 16 bases. In DNA, the CDR3 is TGCGCCAGCAGCTTGGCCGAGGGGGGGGTCTTTGGCTACACCTTC. Amino acids: CASSLAEGGVFGYTF.

The gene calls are TRBV19 and TRBJ1-6; D unclear. V lost 4 bases, J lost 0 bases, and 13 bases lay in between. Looked up from germline, CDR1 is LNHDA and CDR2 is SQIVND (reference sequence). The CDR3 is 17 residues long. The CDR3 sequence: CASSTPSGSSYNSPLHF. CDR3 DNA: TGTGCCAGTAGTACGCCCAGCGGGAGCTCCTATAATTCACCCCTCCACTTT.

The chain employs TRBV2 and TRBJ2-1; D might be TRBD1 (6 bases). Germline CDR1 and CDR2: SNHLY and FYNNEI. The CDR3 is made up of 15 amino acids. The V end was cut by 8 bases, the J end by 0 bases, with 14 bases between. DNA for the CDR3: TGTGCCAGCCAGGGGCGAGCTTTCTCCTACAATGAGCAGTTCTTC. This gives the protein CASQGRAFSYNEQFF.